These T cell receptor beta chains were read from a single sample in a study of blood T cell repertoires in COVID-19. Only in-frame clones appear in the TCRdb table, and some are missing; sequencing was by immunoSEQ multiplex PCR. Of more than 200,000 clones in the sample, roughly 90% were seen once. Sequenced input: peripheral blood. These receptors were taken from a man younger than 45 with active or convalescent COVID-19. CDR3s include the opening cysteine and the closing phenylalanine or tryptophan. A D gene is named only where the DNA matches it firmly. Only some rows state a clone size, as once, few, many or a class for expanded clones.

v_call: TRBV19; d_call: .; j_call: TRBJ1-1; clone_size: .; cdr3_nt: TGTGCCAGTAGTATAGGCGGGTCGACCGAAGTTGAAGCTTTCTTT; cdr3_aa: CASSIGGSTEVEAFF
v_call: TRBV5-1; d_call: TRBD1; j_call: TRBJ2-7; clone_size: .; cdr3_nt: TGCGCCAGCAGCTTGGATTCGGGACAGGGCTACGAGCAGTACTTC; cdr3_aa: CASSLDSGQGYEQYF
v_call: TRBV5-1; d_call: .; j_call: TRBJ1-1; clone_size: .; cdr3_nt: TGCGCCAGCAGCTTGGAACGGTGGGCCACTGAAGCTTTCTTT; cdr3_aa: CASSLERWATEAFF
v_call: TRBV11-2; d_call: .; j_call: TRBJ1-1; clone_size: .; cdr3_nt: TGTGCCAGCAGCTTTACGGTGACAGTAGGCACTGAAGCTTTCTTT; cdr3_aa: CASSFTVTVGTEAFF
v_call: TRBV4-1; d_call: TRBD2; j_call: TRBJ2-1; clone_size: .; cdr3_nt: TGCGCCAGCAACCAAGGGCTAGCGGGGGGTTACAATGAGCAGTTCTTC; cdr3_aa: CASNQGLAGGYNEQFF
v_call: TRBV19; d_call: TRBD2; j_call: TRBJ2-1; clone_size: .; cdr3_nt: TGTGCCAGTACACCGGGACTAGCTTTCGATGAGCAGTTCTTC; cdr3_aa: CASTPGLAFDEQFF
v_call: TRBV12-5; d_call: .; j_call: TRBJ1-1; clone_size: .; cdr3_nt: TGTGCTAGTGGTTTTCCTATAGGACACCCGAACACTGAAGCTTTCTTT; cdr3_aa: CASGFPIGHPNTEAFF
v_call: TRBV6-5; d_call: .; j_call: TRBJ1-1; clone_size: .; cdr3_nt: TGTGCCAGCAGGCCGGGATTATTGAACACTGAAGCTTTCTTT; cdr3_aa: CASRPGLLNTEAFF
v_call: TRBV19; d_call: .; j_call: TRBJ2-2; clone_size: .; cdr3_nt: TGTGCCAGCCGTGTCGTCCCGGGACATCCCCGGTTCACCGGGGAGCTGTTTTTT; cdr3_aa: CASRVVPGHPRFTGELFF
v_call: TRBV23-1; d_call: .; j_call: TRBJ2-7; clone_size: .; cdr3_nt: TGCGCCAGCAGTCAATCACTCGCCGTCGACTACGAGCAGTACTTC; cdr3_aa: CASSQSLAVDYEQYF
v_call: TRBV18; d_call: .; j_call: TRBJ2-7; clone_size: .; cdr3_nt: TGTGCCAGCTCAGGGGGGAGTTTGGGCGCCGAGCAGTACTTC; cdr3_aa: CASSGGSLGAEQYF
v_call: TRBV10-1; d_call: .; j_call: TRBJ1-6; clone_size: .; cdr3_nt: TGCGCCAGCAGTGTTGGAGTGGATTCACCCCTCCACTTT; cdr3_aa: CASSVGVDSPLHF
v_call: TRBV18; d_call: .; j_call: TRBJ1-1; clone_size: few; cdr3_nt: TGTGCCAGCTCACCCGCCGGGGGGACCCTCTTCAACACTGAAGCTTTCTTT; cdr3_aa: CASSPAGGTLFNTEAFF
v_call: TRBV28; d_call: .; j_call: TRBJ2-7; clone_size: .; cdr3_nt: TGTGCCAGCAGTTCAGTCGGGGAGCGGAAAACCTACGAGCAGTACTTC; cdr3_aa: CASSSVGERKTYEQYF
v_call: TRBV7-9; d_call: TRBD1; j_call: TRBJ2-7; clone_size: .; cdr3_nt: TGTGCCAGCAGCTTAGTCGGCCAGGGGGTGATCTCCTACGAGCAGTACTTC; cdr3_aa: CASSLVGQGVISYEQYF
v_call: TRBV12-2; d_call: .; j_call: TRBJ2-5; clone_size: .; cdr3_nt: TGTGCAACCAGGCAGCGGGGTTACCAAGAGACCCAGTACTTC; cdr3_aa: CATRQRGYQETQYF
v_call: TRBV2; d_call: TRBD1; j_call: TRBJ2-3; clone_size: few; cdr3_nt: TGTGCCAGCAGCGAGGGACAGAGCGCTAGCACAGATACGCAGTATTTT; cdr3_aa: CASSEGQSASTDTQYF
v_call: TRBV7-8; d_call: .; j_call: TRBJ1-5; clone_size: .; cdr3_nt: TGTGCCAGCAGCCCTGGGAGCCGTAATGCTCAGCCCCAGCATTTT; cdr3_aa: CASSPGSRNAQPQHF
v_call: TRBV6-5; d_call: .; j_call: TRBJ1-6; clone_size: .; cdr3_nt: TGTGCCAGCAGTTCATATAATTCACCCCTCCACTTT; cdr3_aa: CASSSYNSPLHF
v_call: TRBV9; d_call: .; j_call: TRBJ1-6; clone_size: .; cdr3_nt: TGTGCCAGCGGGGCAGCTAATTCACCCCTCCACTTT; cdr3_aa: CASGAANSPLHF
v_call: TRBV7-2; d_call: .; j_call: TRBJ2-5; clone_size: .; cdr3_nt: TGTGCCAGCAGCTTGGAGACAGGAGAGGAGACCCAGTACTTC; cdr3_aa: CASSLETGEETQYF
v_call: TRBV9; d_call: .; j_call: TRBJ2-3; clone_size: .; cdr3_nt: TGTGCCAGCAGCGTAGTGGGGCAGCTTAACACAGATACGCAGTATTTT; cdr3_aa: CASSVVGQLNTDTQYF
v_call: TRBV7-8; d_call: .; j_call: TRBJ2-7; clone_size: .; cdr3_nt: TGTGCCAGCAGCTCGACAGGTTCCTACGAGCAGTACTTC; cdr3_aa: CASSSTGSYEQYF
v_call: TRBV5-1; d_call: TRBD1; j_call: TRBJ1-6; clone_size: .; cdr3_nt: TGCGCCAGCAGCTTGATAGGACAGGGTGCTATTAATTCACCCCTCCACTTT; cdr3_aa: CASSLIGQGAINSPLHF
v_call: TRBV2; d_call: .; j_call: TRBJ2-7; clone_size: .; cdr3_nt: TGTGCCAGCAGTGAAGGGAGTCCCTACGAGCAGTACTTC; cdr3_aa: CASSEGSPYEQYF
v_call: TRBV2; d_call: .; j_call: TRBJ2-7; clone_size: .; cdr3_nt: TGTGCCAGCACCTATGACAGCGAGGCATCCTACGAGCAGTACTTC; cdr3_aa: CASTYDSEASYEQYF
v_call: TRBV3-1/TRBV3-2; d_call: TRBD2; j_call: TRBJ2-5; clone_size: .; cdr3_nt: TGTGCCAGCAGCCAAGTAGATTGGCTAGCGGGGGGCAGACAAGAGACCCAGTACTTC; cdr3_aa: CASSQVDWLAGGRQETQYF
v_call: TRBV27; d_call: .; j_call: TRBJ1-5; clone_size: .; cdr3_nt: TGTGCCAGCAGCCAGGGGCTTAATCAGCCCCAGCATTTT; cdr3_aa: CASSQGLNQPQHF
v_call: TRBV19; d_call: .; j_call: TRBJ2-4; clone_size: .; cdr3_nt: TGTGCCAGTAGGGTATCCGGAGTGAAACTAGCCAAAAACATTCAGTACTTC; cdr3_aa: CASRVSGVKLAKNIQYF
v_call: TRBV20-1; d_call: .; j_call: TRBJ2-7; clone_size: .; cdr3_nt: TGCAGTGCTAGTTGGGGGGGCCCGCCCGAGCAGTACTTC; cdr3_aa: CSASWGGPPEQYF
v_call: TRBV6-1; d_call: .; j_call: TRBJ2-3; clone_size: .; cdr3_nt: TGTGCCAGCAGTGTTTTAGGAGGAACTAGCACAGATACGCAGTATTTT; cdr3_aa: CASSVLGGTSTDTQYF
v_call: TRBV18; d_call: .; j_call: TRBJ1-6; clone_size: .; cdr3_nt: TGTGCCAGCTCACCAGAGGTTGGCAAAAGTAATTCACCCCTCCACTTT; cdr3_aa: CASSPEVGKSNSPLHF
v_call: TRBV2; d_call: .; j_call: TRBJ2-7; clone_size: .; cdr3_nt: TGTGCCAGCAGTGAATCCGACAGGTCCTACGAGCAGTACTTC; cdr3_aa: CASSESDRSYEQYF
v_call: TRBV6-2/TRBV6-3; d_call: .; j_call: TRBJ1-2; clone_size: once; cdr3_nt: TGTGCCAGCAGTAACCGCCCCGCGGACTATGGCTACACCTTC; cdr3_aa: CASSNRPADYGYTF
v_call: TRBV4-3; d_call: TRBD1; j_call: TRBJ1-6; clone_size: .; cdr3_nt: TGCGCCAGCAGCCAACAGGGACAGATGGGGAATTCACCCCTCCACTTT; cdr3_aa: CASSQQGQMGNSPLHF
v_call: TRBV27; d_call: TRBD1; j_call: TRBJ2-5; clone_size: .; cdr3_nt: TGTGCCAGCAGTTTATCGGGACAGGGCCAAGAGACCCAGTACTTC; cdr3_aa: CASSLSGQGQETQYF
v_call: TRBV13; d_call: .; j_call: TRBJ2-7; clone_size: .; cdr3_nt: TGTGCCAGCAGCTTATCCGGAGCCCGGGGGGAGCAGTACTTC; cdr3_aa: CASSLSGARGEQYF